This is a list of T cell receptor beta chains from one sample in a study of T cell repertoires in cytomegalovirus infection. TCRdb processed the reads anew with MiXCR; each CDR3 protein has one entry. The profile covers around 360,000 distinct CDR3 sequences, with about 35% appearing a single time and 13% taken by the ten largest. Their antigens remain unidentified. The sample was cultured PBMCs, taken from culture after CMV antigen stimulation. The receptors here all came from a human donor in good health (CMV status not recorded). Some clones in this sample may be carry-over from other donors' samples. The CDR3 runs from the conserved cysteine through the conserved F or W. The D gene is left open where the match is weak. The size of a clone is reported for some rows only, either as once, few or many, or as a class for expanded clones.

few	NA	14	TRBJ1-2	TRBV27	CASSERNPTDGYTF	TGTGCCAGCAGTGAGCGGAACCCGACGGATGGCTACACCTTC
few	NA	15	TRBJ2-1	TRBV7-9	CASSPQGSSYNEQFF	TGTGCCAGCAGCCCTCAGGGAAGCTCCTACAATGAGCAGTTCTTC
NA	NA	15	TRBJ1-1	TRBV27	CASSLFQGTDTEAFF	TGTGCCAGCAGTTTATTTCAGGGGACGGACACTGAAGCTTTCTTT
NA	NA	13	TRBJ2-1	TRBV2	CASSVLEDNEQFF	TGTGCCAGCAGTGTTCTAGAGGACAATGAGCAGTTCTTC
many	TRBD2	18	TRBJ2-7	TRBV7-8	CASSLDLAADRYSYEQYF	TGTGCCAGCAGCTTAGATCTAGCGGCAGACAGATACTCCTACGAGCAGTACTTC
NA	TRBD1	19	TRBJ2-6	TRBV5-6	CASSLGIGQVASGANVLTF	TGTGCCAGCAGCTTAGGGATTGGACAGGTGGCCTCTGGGGCCAACGTCCTGACTTTC
NA	TRBD2	16	TRBJ2-7	TRBV20-1	CSAREPNSGKSNEQYF	TGCAGTGCTAGAGAACCGAATAGCGGGAAAAGTAACGAGCAGTACTTC
many	TRBD2	17	TRBJ2-1	TRBV7-2	CASSQALAGGSGGEQFF	TGTGCCAGCAGCCAAGCGCTAGCGGGAGGTTCGGGGGGCGAGCAGTTCTTC
once	TRBD1	15	TRBJ1-2	TRBV18	CASSPLGTGGDGYTF	TGTGCCAGCTCACCACTCGGGACAGGGGGCGATGGCTACACCTTC
once	NA	17	TRBJ1-6	TRBV20-1	CSARDVLGTDYNSPLHF	TGCAGTGCTAGAGATGTGCTGGGGACCGACTATAATTCACCCCTCCACTTT
NA	NA	14	TRBJ1-2	TRBV7-2	CASSRTIQDYGYTF	TGTGCCAGCAGTAGGACTATTCAGGACTATGGCTACACCTTC
many	NA	17	TRBJ2-3	TRBV4-2	CASSHDPVRGPTDTQYF	TGTGCCAGCAGCCACGATCCGGTGAGGGGCCCCACAGATACGCAGTATTTT
NA	NA	15	TRBJ1-2	TRBV5-4	CASRPGPDSGYGYTF	TGTGCCAGCAGACCCGGACCGGATAGTGGCTATGGCTACACCTTC
many	NA	15	TRBJ1-1	TRBV7-2	CASSQRVGVDTEAFF	TGTGCCAGCAGCCAGAGGGTGGGAGTTGACACTGAAGCTTTCTTT
few	TRBD2	14	TRBJ2-7	TRBV20-1	CSASVAGGLYEQYF	TGCAGTGCTAGCGTAGCGGGAGGGCTGTACGAGCAGTACTTC
few	NA	14	TRBJ2-5	TRBV5-1	CASSSLTDQETQYF	TGCGCCAGCAGCTCCCTGACAGACCAAGAGACCCAGTACTTC
NA	NA	14	TRBJ2-1	TRBV6-2/TRBV6-3	CASQDRDYYNEQFF	TGTGCCAGCCAAGATCGAGACTACTACAATGAGCAGTTCTTC
NA	NA	15	TRBJ2-7	TRBV7-3	CASSLSAGSSYEQYF	TGTGCCAGCAGCTTATCGGCAGGGAGCTCCTACGAGCAGTACTTC
NA	NA	17	TRBJ2-5	TRBV6-6	CASSYSRRGKGSETQYF	TGTGCCAGCAGTTACAGTCGACGCGGGAAGGGTTCAGAGACCCAGTACTTC
many	NA	12	TRBJ1-6	TRBV12-3/TRBV12-4	CASQIGVSPLHF	TGTGCCAGTCAAATCGGGGTTTCACCCCTCCACTTT